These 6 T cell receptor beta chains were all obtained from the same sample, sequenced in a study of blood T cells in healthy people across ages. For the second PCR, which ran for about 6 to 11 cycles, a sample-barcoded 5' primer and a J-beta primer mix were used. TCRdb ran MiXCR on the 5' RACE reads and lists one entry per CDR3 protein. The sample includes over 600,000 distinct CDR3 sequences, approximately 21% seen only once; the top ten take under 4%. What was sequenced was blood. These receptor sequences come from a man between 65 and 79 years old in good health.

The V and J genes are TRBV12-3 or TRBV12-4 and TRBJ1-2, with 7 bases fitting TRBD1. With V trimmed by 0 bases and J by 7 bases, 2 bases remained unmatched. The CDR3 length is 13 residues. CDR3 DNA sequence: TGTGCCAGCAGTTTAGCGACAGGGACTGGCTACACCTTC. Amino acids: CASSLATGTGYTF.

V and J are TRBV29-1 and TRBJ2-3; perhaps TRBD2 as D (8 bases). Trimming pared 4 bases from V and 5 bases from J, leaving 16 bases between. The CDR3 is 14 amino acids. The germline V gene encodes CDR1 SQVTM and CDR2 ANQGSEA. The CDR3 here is CSVAGRGQRDTQYF. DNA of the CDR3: TGCAGCGTTGCCGGGAGGGGGCAAAGAGATACGCAGTATTTT.

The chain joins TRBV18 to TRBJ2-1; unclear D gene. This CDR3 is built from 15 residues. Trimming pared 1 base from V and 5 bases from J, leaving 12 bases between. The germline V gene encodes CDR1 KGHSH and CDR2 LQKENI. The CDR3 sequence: CASSPRGKVDNEQFF. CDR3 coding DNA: TGTGCCAGCTCACCACGGGGAAAGGTCGACAATGAGCAGTTCTTC.

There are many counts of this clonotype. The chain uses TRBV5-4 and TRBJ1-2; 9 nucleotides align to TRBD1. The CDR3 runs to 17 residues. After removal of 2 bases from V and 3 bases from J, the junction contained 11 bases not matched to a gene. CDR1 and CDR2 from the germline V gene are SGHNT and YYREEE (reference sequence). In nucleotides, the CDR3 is TGTGCCAGCAGCTTTATTCCCCGGGACAGGGAGGACTATGGCTACACCTTC. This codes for CASSFIPRDREDYGYTF.

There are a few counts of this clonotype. The CDR3 region is CSASPAGGPENIQYF. The CDR3 DNA sequence: TGCAGTGCTAGCCCAGCGGGAGGGCCCGAAAACATTCAGTACTTC. The V gene is TRBV20-1, the J gene TRBJ2-4, with 10 bases matching TRBD2. The germline CDR1 and CDR2 sequences are DFQATT and SNEGSKA (reference sequence). The CDR3 runs 15 residues. The ends lost 3 bases at V and 5 bases at J; junction bases unmatched: 7.

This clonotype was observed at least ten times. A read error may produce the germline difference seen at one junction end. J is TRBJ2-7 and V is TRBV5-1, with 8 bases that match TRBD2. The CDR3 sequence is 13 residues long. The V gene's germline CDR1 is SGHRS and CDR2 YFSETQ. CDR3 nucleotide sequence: TGTGCCAGCAGTTCGGGGGGGACCTACGAGCAGTACTTC. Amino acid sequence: CASSSGGTYEQYF.